Below, 29 T cell receptor beta chains from the same sample are listed, as sequenced in a study of blood T cell repertoires in COVID-19. This table comes from immunoSEQ multiplex PCR, and its TCRdb copy is limited to in-frame clones, with some not included. The table records some 62,000 clones, roughly 80% of them present only once. The sequencing sample was made of peripheral blood. The receptors were gathered from a man in his fifties or sixties with acute or convalescent COVID-19.

J is TRBJ2-1 and V is TRBV7-3, with 9 bases identical to TRBD2. Germline loops: CDR1 SGHTA, CDR2 FQGTGA. Trimming cost V 6 bases and J 0 bases; bases outside gene matches: 3. The CDR3 is made up of 15 amino acids. The CDR3 DNA reads as TGTGCCAGCAGTCGTAGCGGGAGCTCCTACAATGAGCAGTTCTTC. Its translation: CASSRSGSSYNEQFF.

The gene calls are TRBV19 and TRBJ1-3; 7 nucleotides match TRBD1. This CDR3 contains 12 residues. From germline, CDR1 is LNHDA and CDR2 SQIVND (reference sequence). J was trimmed by 2 bases and V by 11 bases; bases with no gene match: 3. The CDR3, as DNA: TGTGCCTGCGGGACAGCTGGAAACACCATATATTTT. Its translation is CACGTAGNTIYF.

The chain carries TRBV6-1 and TRBJ1-1; a weak D match, TRBD1 (5 bases). The V gene's germline CDR1 is MNHNS and CDR2 SASEGT. V was cut by 2 bases and J by 8 bases, with 21 bases left in between. The CDR3 has 16 amino acids. The CDR3 DNA is TGTGCCAGCAGTGAACTAGACAGCCGCCCATCCCAAGAAGCTTTCTTT. Its translation: CASSELDSRPSQEAFF.

The chain combines TRBV9 with TRBJ2-1, with a tentative D call TRBD2 (7 bases). With 4 bases removed from V and 6 bases from J, the gap between germline ends came to 14 bases. Germline V gene data show CDR1 as SGDLS and CDR2 as YYNGEE. This CDR3 has 14 residues. This chain's CDR3 is CASSPGGVSNEQFF. In DNA form, the CDR3 reads TGTGCCAGCAGCCCGGGGGGCGTATCCAATGAGCAGTTCTTC.

A few counts support this clone. The CDR3 DNA is TGTGCCAGCAGTCTCGCCTTCACAGGGGAAATGGGCCAGCCCCAGCATTTT. Amino acid sequence: CASSLAFTGEMGQPQHF. The chain combines TRBV6-6 with TRBJ1-5, with 7 nucleotides matching TRBD1. J gave up 7 bases and V 5 bases, and 17 bases lay outside the gene matches. The CDR3 contains 17 residues. From germline, CDR1 is MNHNY and CDR2 SVGAGI (reference sequence).

The chain combines TRBV7-6 with TRBJ2-5; a possible D gene is TRBD2 (7 bases). The V end lost 5 bases, the J end lost 5 bases, and 18 bases lay between the germline ends. CDR3 size: 15 residues. CDR1 and CDR2 from the germline V gene are SGHVS and FNYEAQ. In nucleotides, the CDR3 is TGTGCCAGCAGCCCTACGGGGGGCCTTGCGGAGACCCAGTACTTC. Encoded protein: CASSPTGGLAETQYF.

The gene calls are TRBV27 and TRBJ2-7; D unclear. Germline lookup yields CDR1 MNHEY and CDR2 SMNVEV (reference sequence). CDR3 length: 13 amino acids. V was trimmed by 1 base and J by 2 bases, leaving 6 bases between them. CDR3 sequence reads: CASSLYYTYEQYF. CDR3 sequence (DNA): TGTGCCAGCAGTTTATATTATACCTACGAGCAGTACTTC.

This sequence joins TRBV28 and TRBJ2-7, with a tentative D call TRBD2 (6 bases). Germline V CDR1 and CDR2: MDHEN, SYDVKM. This CDR3 region has 16 residues. The V and J ends lost 2 bases and 2 bases respectively, with 16 bases between them. The CDR3 nucleotides read TGTGCCAGCAGTTTAACCCAGGCGGGGTATCCCTACGAGCAGTACTTC. Residues: CASSLTQAGYPYEQYF.

The CDR3 loop reads CASSRGQGVFRSGNTIYF. In DNA, the CDR3 is TGTGCCAGCAGCCGAGGACAGGGTGTATTCCGTTCTGGAAACACCATATATTTT. V and J are TRBV7-9 and TRBJ1-3, with TRBD1 matching 8 bases. The CDR3 is 18 residues long. The germline V gene has CDR1 SEHNR and CDR2 FQNEAQ (reference sequence). Losses at the gene ends were 5 bases for V and 1 base for J; bases not matched to a gene: 13. Full variable domain (missing parts from reference TRBV7-9 and TRBJ1-3): DTGVSQNPRHKITKRGQNVTFRCDPISEHNRLYWYRQTLGQGPEFLTYFQNEAQLEKSRLLSDRFSAERPKGSFSTLEIQRTEQGDSAMYLCASSRGQGVFRSGNTIYFGEGSWLTVV.

This clone was observed once. J is TRBJ2-5 and V is TRBV18; TRBD2 might be the D (5 bases). The CDR3 totals 13 residues. Germline CDR1 is KGHSH and CDR2 is LQKENI. V gave up 2 bases and J gave up 5 bases, with 9 bases separating them. The CDR3 reads CASSPGTGETQYF. The CDR3 nucleotides read TGTGCCAGCTCACCAGGCACGGGGGAGACCCAGTACTTC.

V and J are TRBV4-2 and TRBJ2-7; TRBD1 aligns across 8 bases. V was pared by 4 bases and J by 3 bases, with 8 bases of the junction left unmatched. This CDR3 has 15 residues. Germline CDR1 is LGHNA and CDR2 is YNFKEQ. The CDR3 coding sequence is TGTGCCAGCAGCCTAGACGGACAGGGTGACTACGAGCAGTACTTC. It is translated as CASSLDGQGDYEQYF.

This rearrangement joins TRBV5-1 to TRBJ1-1; TRBD1 might be the D (6 bases). The V end was cut by 0 bases, the J end by 1 base, with 13 bases between. This CDR3 region has 16 residues. Germline lookup yields CDR1 SGHRS and CDR2 YFSETQ. The CDR3 here is CASSLVAGGWNTEAFF. CDR3 in DNA: TGCGCCAGCAGCTTGGTTGCGGGGGGCTGGAACACTGAAGCTTTCTTT.

The chain links TRBV14 to TRBJ1-6; D is ambiguous. V was shortened by 1 base and J by 7 bases, with 5 bases between the two germline ends. Germline V gives CDR1 SGHDN, CDR2 FVKESK. CDR3 length equals 13 residues. The CDR3 DNA reads TGTGCCAGCAGCCAAGCTCTGAATTCACCCCTCCACTTT. It encodes CASSQALNSPLHF. Based on the CDR3 plus reference TRBV14 and TRBJ1-6, the full variable domain is EAGVTQFPSHSVIEKGQTVTLRCDPISGHDNLYWYRRVMGKEIKFLLHFVKESKQDESGMPNNRFLAERTGGTYSTLKVQPAELEDSGVYFCASSQALNSPLHFGNGTRLTVT.

V is TRBV19 and J is TRBJ2-1; 14 bases fit TRBD2. This CDR3 is built from 14 residues. Per the germline V gene, CDR1 is LNHDA and CDR2 is SQIVND (reference sequence). V shed 6 bases and J 6 bases; nucleotides not matched to a gene: 1. The CDR3 DNA follows: TGTGCCAGTAGGGGACTAGCGGGAGCCAATGAGCAGTTCTTC. Its translation: CASRGLAGANEQFF. Full variable domain (rest looked up from reference TRBV19 and TRBJ2-1): DGGITQSPKYLFRKEGQNVTLSCEQNLNHDAMYWYRQDPGQGLRLIYYSQIVNDFQKGDIAEGYSVSREKKESFPLTVTSAQKNPTAFYLCASRGLAGANEQFFGPGTRLTVL.

The rearrangement links TRBV3-1 (or the pseudogene TRBV3-2) to TRBJ1-5, with D possibly TRBD1 on 6 matching bases. The CDR3 extends over 15 amino acids. Germline lookup yields CDR1 LGHDT and CDR2 YNNKEL (reference sequence). V dropped 5 bases and J dropped 3 bases, with 14 bases sitting between them. The CDR3 protein is CASSSARGPNQPQHF. Written as DNA, the CDR3 is TGTGCCAGCAGCTCAGCCAGGGGCCCCAATCAGCCCCAGCATTTT.

The rearrangement joins TRBV5-4 to TRBJ1-4; possible D gene TRBD1, 5 bases. This CDR3 has 13 amino acids. V was cut by 0 bases and J by 8 bases, with 8 bases left in between. CDR1 is SGHNT and CDR2 is YYREEE in the germline V gene (reference sequence). The CDR3 protein is CASSLGGREKLFF. CDR3 nucleotides: TGTGCCAGCAGCTTGGGGGGCCGGGAAAAACTGTTTTTT. The entire variable domain, with the rest obtained from reference TRBV5-4 and TRBJ1-4, is as follows: ETGVTQSPTHLIKTRGQQVTLRCSSQSGHNTVSWYQQALGQGPQFIFQYYREEENGRGNFPPRFSGLQFPNYSSELNVNALELDDSALYLCASSLGGREKLFFGSGTQLSVL.

This chain links TRBV14 with TRBJ2-2; TRBD1 agrees at 11 bases. Germline-derived CDR1 and CDR2 are SGHDN and FVKESK. V shed 0 bases, J shed 4 bases, and the junction held 7 bases outside the gene matches. This CDR3 is built from 18 residues. CDR3 amino acids: CASSQERTGGAGTGELFF. CDR3 sequence (DNA): TGTGCCAGCAGCCAAGAGCGGACAGGGGGCGCGGGCACCGGGGAGCTGTTTTTT.

This clone has more than one count but fewer than ten. V usage is TRBV4-2 and J usage is TRBJ2-1, with 9 bases identical to TRBD1. CDR1 is LGHNA, CDR2 YNFKEQ, per germline. The CDR3 runs to 16 residues. J lost 8 bases, V lost 4 bases, and 12 bases had no gene match. The CDR3 sequence is CASSRRGQGGNDEQFF. CDR3 nucleotide sequence: TGTGCCAGCAGCCGGAGGGGACAGGGCGGGAACGATGAGCAGTTCTTC.

The chain joins TRBV27 to TRBJ2-2; maybe TRBD2 (5 bases). Trimming took off 5 bases at V and 8 bases at J, with 6 bases between the two ends. This CDR3 has 11 amino acids. Germline CDR1 reads MNHEY; CDR2 reads SMNVEV (reference sequence). The CDR3 region has the DNA TGTGCCAGCAGTCGGGGTGGGGAGCTGTTTTTT. Translated: CASSRGGELFF.

The rearrangement uses TRBV5-1 and TRBJ2-2; 7 bases are shared with TRBD2. CDR1 SGHRS and CDR2 YFSETQ come from the germline V gene. The CDR3 totals 16 residues. Losses at the gene ends were 0 bases for V and 0 bases for J; bases not matched to a gene: 2. The chain's CDR3 is CASSLAGLANTGELFF. The CDR3 nucleotides are TGCGCCAGCAGCTTGGCAGGACTAGCGAACACCGGGGAGCTGTTTTTT. The whole variable domain, remainder taken from reference TRBV5-1 and TRBJ2-2, is KAGVTQTPRYLIKTRGQQVTLSCSPISGHRSVSWYQQTPGQGLQFLFEYFSETQRNKGNFPGRFSGRQFSNSRSEMNVSTLELGDSALYLCASSLAGLANTGELFFGEGSRLTVL.

V gene TRBV7-3 combines with J gene TRBJ2-1; D possibly corresponds to TRBD2 (5 bases). CDR1 and CDR2 from the germline V gene are SGHTA and FQGTGA. The V end lost 5 bases, the J end lost 7 bases, and 12 bases lay between the germline ends. This CDR3 has 13 residues. This chain's CDR3 is CASSPPRVNEQFF. The CDR3 DNA is TGTGCCAGCAGCCCCCCGCGGGTGAATGAGCAGTTCTTC.

The CDR3 DNA follows: TGTGCCAGCAGCCAAGCTAGGAATTCACCCCTCCACTTT. Amino acids: CASSQARNSPLHF. The genes are TRBV3-1 (or the pseudogene TRBV3-2) and TRBJ1-6; D is ambiguous. V shed 1 base and J shed 7 bases, with 5 bases lying between them. The CDR3 has 13 amino acids. CDR1 and CDR2 (germline): LGHDT, YNNKEL (reference sequence).

This clone was observed a handful of times. The V gene is TRBV27, the J gene TRBJ2-1, with 8 positions matching TRBD1. Germline V CDR1 and CDR2: MNHEY, SMNVEV (reference sequence). J gave up 4 bases and V 5 bases, and 7 bases lay outside the gene matches. The CDR3 extends over 15 amino acids. CDR3 DNA sequence: TGTGCCAGCAGTGTCAGGGGGCTCCGGTACAATGAGCAGTTCTTC. Translated, it gives CASSVRGLRYNEQFF.

This chain uses TRBV5-5 with TRBJ1-2; TRBD1 might be the D (6 bases). This CDR3 region has 16 residues. The V gene lost 4 bases and the J gene lost 5 bases, with 21 bases spanning the gap. Germline CDR1 and CDR2: SGHKS and YYEKEE (reference sequence). The CDR3 DNA is TGTGCCAGCAGCCCCCCTCGCGGGTGGGGACATTATGGCTACACCTTC. Translating gives CASSPPRGWGHYGYTF.

This chain links TRBV5-4 with TRBJ2-1, with D maybe TRBD2 (6 bases). The V end was cut by 0 bases, the J end by 6 bases, with 13 bases between. This CDR3 is built from 15 residues. The germline V gene has CDR1 SGHNT and CDR2 YYREEE (reference sequence). The CDR3 is CASSLAPGVGNEQFF. The CDR3 nucleotides are TGTGCCAGCAGCTTGGCTCCGGGAGTAGGCAATGAGCAGTTCTTC.

A few counts support this clone. The CDR3 spells CASSPGTFSYEQYF. The CDR3 coding sequence is TGTGCCAGCAGCCCCGGGACATTCTCCTACGAGCAGTACTTC. V is TRBV7-6 and J is TRBJ2-7; TRBD1 is a possible D gene (6 bases). CDR1 and CDR2 from the germline V gene are SGHVS and FNYEAQ. The CDR3 length is 14 residues. V lost 5 bases to trimming and J lost 0 bases, with 11 bases between them. Full variable domain (rest looked up from reference TRBV7-6 and TRBJ2-7): GAGVSQSPRYKVTKRGQDVALRCDPISGHVSLYWYRQALGQGPEFLTYFNYEAQQDKSGLPNDRFSAERPEGSISTLTIQRTEQRDSAMYRCASSPGTFSYEQYFGPGTRLTVT.

The gene calls are TRBV18 and TRBJ1-4; 7 bases map to TRBD1. Germline V CDR1 and CDR2: KGHSH, LQKENI. The CDR3 spans 12 residues. DNA for the CDR3: TGTGCTACAGGGACAGAAAATGAAAAACTGTTTTTT. Translated: CATGTENEKLFF.

V gene TRBV5-5 combines with J gene TRBJ1-5; unclear D gene. CDR3 size: 16 residues. V lost 4 bases to trimming and J lost 4 bases, with 18 bases between them. CDR1 and CDR2 from the germline V gene are SGHKS and YYEKEE (reference sequence). The CDR3 protein is CASSPTPGQANQPQHF. The CDR3 region has the DNA TGTGCCAGCAGCCCGACCCCTGGGCAGGCTAATCAGCCCCAGCATTTT.

CDR3 sequence: CATSDVLAGGGEQFF. CDR3 DNA: TGTGCCACCAGTGACGTCCTAGCGGGAGGTGGTGAGCAGTTCTTC. The rearrangement links TRBV24-1 to TRBJ2-1, with 11 bases that match TRBD2. The CDR3 consists of 15 residues. The V segment lost 4 bases and the J segment 9 bases; nucleotides outside the gene matches: 7. CDR1 and CDR2 (germline): KGHDR, SFDVKD.